These 21 T cell receptor beta chains were all obtained from the same sample, sequenced in a study of CD4+ T cells in melanoma. Profiling relied on immunoSEQ multiplex PCR, and the TCRdb table lists in-frame clones only, not all of them. Found here are roughly 10,000 clones, about 63% of them singletons; the top ten hold around 17%. Material for sequencing was cells from a culture (not recorded whether cultured in vitro). Receptors were obtained from a human donor with melanoma.

This clone was seen more than once but under ten times. The rearrangement links TRBV2 to TRBJ1-2; 7 bases agree with TRBD1. V lost 6 bases, J lost 0 bases, and 19 bases stayed unmatched. Germline CDR1 SNHLY, CDR2 FYNNEI. There are 19 residues in the CDR3. CDR3 region: CASSHPPWGQRYANYGYTF. DNA for the CDR3: TGTGCCAGCAGCCACCCGCCATGGGGACAGCGGTATGCTAACTATGGCTACACCTTC.

The V gene is TRBV30, the J gene TRBJ1-1; D gene uncertain. Trimming took off 0 bases at V and 4 bases at J, with 3 bases between the two ends. The CDR3 runs to 11 residues. Germline CDR1 and CDR2: GTSNPN and SVGIG (reference sequence). In nucleotides, the CDR3 is TGTGCCTGGAGTGTACTCACTGAAGCTTTCTTT. Translation: CAWSVLTEAFF.

Worth noting for this clone: One end of the junction fails to match germline, which may point to a read error. This chain connects TRBV10-3 to TRBJ2-5; D might be TRBD1 or TRBD2, each matching 6 bases. The CDR3 loop spans 15 amino acids. CDR1 is ENHRY and CDR2 is SYGVKD in the germline V gene. The CDR3 loop reads CASSPGVGGRETQYF. For the CDR3, the DNA is TGTGCCAGCAGTCCTGGTGTTGGGGGGCGGGAGACCCAGTACTTC.

The chain is built from TRBV6-1 and TRBJ1-2; TRBD1 might be the D (6 bases). The CDR3 is made up of 16 amino acids. Germline V gene sequence: CDR1 MNHNS, CDR2 SASEGT. Trimming left V 0 bases short and J 5 bases short, with 16 bases between. The CDR3 region is CASSEASQGLGYGYTF. CDR3 sequence (DNA): TGTGCCAGCAGTGAAGCGTCACAGGGCCTGGGATATGGCTACACCTTC.

This chain uses TRBV6-5 with TRBJ1-2; TRBD1 aligns across 12 bases. Germline-derived CDR1 and CDR2 are MNHEY and SVGAGI. The CDR3 contains 13 residues. V dropped 10 bases and J dropped 8; count of bases not matched to a gene: 8. CDR3 DNA: TGTGCCACCCGGGACAGGGGGCCCCCGGGCTACACCTTC. This codes for CATRDRGPPGYTF.

V usage is TRBV7-9 and J usage is TRBJ1-1, with 8 bases fitting TRBD1. CDR1 is SEHNR, CDR2 FQNEAQ, per germline (reference sequence). The CDR3 runs to 15 residues. The ends lost 6 bases at V and 4 bases at J; junction bases unmatched: 10. The CDR3 DNA reads as TGTGCCAGCAGGTTTACAGGGGGGAAGGCCACTGAAGCTTTCTTT. This gives the protein CASRFTGGKATEAFF.

This rearrangement joins TRBV4-2 to TRBJ2-5; D assignment may be TRBD1 or TRBD2 (5 bases each). The V gene lost 1 base and the J gene lost 3 bases, with 18 bases spanning the gap. Per germline, CDR1 LGHNA and CDR2 YNFKEQ. This CDR3 spans 17 amino acids. The DNA for the CDR3 is TGTGCCAGCAGCCAAGTTCCCGGGGCCTCAGCAGAAGAGACCCAGTACTTC. Residues: CASSQVPGASAEETQYF.

Here the CDR3 DNA reads TGCGCCAGCAGCCTGGCGGGCAGCTCTGGGGCCAACGTCCTGACTTTC. Translating gives CASSLAGSSGANVLTF. The rearrangement links TRBV5-1 to TRBJ2-6; tentatively, D is TRBD2 (5 bases). The CDR3 runs 16 residues. The germline V and J ends were trimmed by 4 bases and 0 bases, with 11 bases remaining between them. The germline CDR1 and CDR2 sequences are SGHRS and YFSETQ.

The chain combines TRBV7-2 with TRBJ1-2; TRBD1 is a possible D gene (5 bases). The CDR3 loop spans 14 amino acids. The V gene lost 2 bases and the J gene lost 4 bases, with 11 bases spanning the gap. Germline-derived CDR1 and CDR2 are SGHTA and FQGNSA. CDR3 loop: CASSLLGGTYGYTF. In DNA, the CDR3 is TGTGCCAGCAGCTTATTGGGCGGGACCTATGGCTACACCTTC.

The gene calls are TRBV4-3 and TRBJ1-1; D is unclear. Germline assignment: CDR1 LGHNA and CDR2 YSLEER. This CDR3 region has 14 residues. V lost 0 bases and J 4 bases, leaving 9 bases between the germline ends. In DNA, the CDR3 is TGCGCCAGCAGCCAAGAGGCGGGGAGCACTGAAGCTTTCTTT. Amino acid sequence: CASSQEAGSTEAFF.

The V gene is TRBV6-5, the J gene TRBJ2-7; D remains ambiguous. The germline V and J ends were trimmed by 5 bases and 2 bases, with 13 bases remaining between them. The CDR3 runs to 14 residues. Germline CDR1 and CDR2: MNHEY and SVGAGI. The CDR3 loop is CASSQKTVPYEQYF. CDR3 DNA: TGTGCCAGCAGTCAAAAGACGGTCCCCTACGAGCAGTACTTC.

V usage is TRBV5-1 and J usage is TRBJ2-3; D gene unclear. The CDR3 is made up of 15 amino acids. CDR1 and CDR2 (germline): SGHRS, YFSETQ. The V end was cut by 0 bases, the J end by 1 base, with 9 bases between. CDR3 amino acids: CASSLDPVGTDTQYF. CDR3 sequence (DNA): TGCGCCAGCAGCTTGGATCCGGTAGGCACAGATACGCAGTATTTT.

The CDR3 DNA is TGTGCCAGCGGCCCGATAGACGCTGAAGCTTTCTTT. It specifies CASGPIDAEAFF. The J gene is TRBJ1-1, the V gene TRBV7-9; D is unclear. This CDR3 spans 12 amino acids. Germline V gives CDR1 SEHNR, CDR2 FQNEAQ (reference sequence). Between the trimmed V and J ends, which lost 8 bases and 6 bases, there was a span of 13 bases.

The rearrangement joins TRBV25-1 to TRBJ2-5; the D gene is possibly TRBD1 (6 bases). Germline lookup yields CDR1 MGHDK and CDR2 SYGVNS. V lost 8 bases and J 4 bases, leaving 14 bases between the germline ends. There are 13 residues in the CDR3. The CDR3: CASADRPGETQYF. CDR3 in DNA: TGTGCCAGCGCAGACAGGCCAGGAGAGACCCAGTACTTC.

The V call is TRBV19, the J call TRBJ2-3, with 12 bases aligning to TRBD2. The germline V gene has CDR1 LNHDA and CDR2 SQIVND (reference sequence). The trim removed 6 bases at V and 3 bases at J, leaving 4 bases unmatched. The length of the CDR3 is 15 residues. The CDR3, as DNA: TGTGCCAGTAGGAGGACTAGCGGGGTGACAGATACGCAGTATTTT. Amino acids: CASRRTSGVTDTQYF.

The CDR3 region is CASKNRTRRTIYF. As DNA, the CDR3 is TGCGCCAGCAAAAACCGGACCCGGAGAACCATATATTTT. V and J are TRBV10-1 and TRBJ1-3, with D unclear. This CDR3 region has 13 residues. Germline V gene sequence: CDR1 WNHNN, CDR2 SYGVQD (reference sequence). V lost 7 bases and J 10 bases, leaving 17 bases between the germline ends.

The chain has TRBV6-6 and TRBJ1-6; D is ambiguous. CDR1 is MNHNY, CDR2 SVGAGI, per germline (reference sequence). The V end was cut by 2 bases, the J end by 7 bases, with 9 bases between. The CDR3 covers 14 residues. CDR3 residues: CASSYGRLNSPLHF. CDR3 in DNA: TGTGCCAGCAGTTACGGGCGGCTAAATTCACCCCTCCACTTT.

The chain has TRBV5-1 and TRBJ2-2; 8 nucleotides line up with TRBD2. In germline, CDR1 is SGHRS, CDR2 YFSETQ. The CDR3 consists of 17 residues. The trim removed 4 bases at V and 0 bases at J, leaving 8 bases unmatched. This CDR3 is CASSPGVAGPNTGELFF. CDR3 nucleotide sequence: TGCGCCAGCAGCCCGGGCGTAGCGGGGCCGAACACCGGGGAGCTGTTTTTT.

The chain uses TRBV4-1 and TRBJ2-7; D is possibly TRBD1 (5 bases). From germline, CDR1 is MGHRA and CDR2 YSYEKL. V gave up 0 bases and J gave up 4 bases, with 7 bases separating them. The CDR3 extends over 13 amino acids. CDR3 amino acids: CASSQDQGYEQYF. The CDR3 DNA reads as TGCGCCAGCAGCCAAGATCAGGGATACGAGCAGTACTTC.

This clone was counted only a few times. The genes are TRBV5-1 and TRBJ1-2; 8 bases line up with TRBD1. The V and J ends lost 0 bases and 2 bases, in that order; junction bases with no gene match: 9. The CDR3 is made up of 17 amino acids. Germline values: CDR1 SGHRS, CDR2 YFSETQ. CDR3 sequence: CASSLGGGTGPNYGYTF. The CDR3 nucleotides read TGCGCCAGCAGCTTGGGCGGAGGGACAGGCCCAAACTATGGCTACACCTTC.

This chain links TRBV4-2 with TRBJ2-5; D gene unclear. Per germline, CDR1 LGHNA and CDR2 YNFKEQ. This CDR3 is 14 amino acids long. With 0 bases removed from V and 5 bases from J, the gap between germline ends came to 10 bases. CDR3 sequence (DNA): TGTGCCAGCAGCCAAGAAATGGGTCGCGAGACCCAGTACTTC. Translation gives CASSQEMGRETQYF.